These T cell receptor beta chains were read from a single sample in a study of cytomegalovirus exposure and HLA in healthy donors. Using immunoSEQ multiplex PCR, the repertoire was profiled, and TCRdb retains in-frame clones only, with some absent. Of about 130,000 clones in the sample, around 72% were seen once. The sequenced sample was PBMCs. All receptors come from a human donor in good health. Each CDR3 is given with its conserved first and last residue. A D gene is named only where the DNA matches it firmly. Where a row states a size, it is once, few, many or the class of an expanded clone; other rows omit it.

NA,NA,TRBJ2-5,TRBV10-3,TGTGCCATCACGGTGGGGGCCGGTTACGAGACCCAGTACTTC,CAITVGAGYETQYF
NA,TRBD1,TRBJ2-2,TRBV29-1,TGCAGCGCGGACAGGGGTAGCACCGGGGAGCTGTTTTTT,CSADRGSTGELFF
NA,NA,TRBJ1-2,TRBV10-3,TGTGCCATCAGTGAGGAGGACTATGGCTACACCTTC,CAISEEDYGYTF
NA,TRBD2,TRBJ2-4,TRBV6-5,TGTGCCAGCAGTTACTCCGGACTAGCGACGGGAAACATTCAGTACTTC,CASSYSGLATGNIQYF
NA,NA,TRBJ2-1,TRBV2,TGTGCCAGCAGTGGCGGAAGTTCCTCGGTCTCTTTCCACAATGAGCAGTTCTTC,CASSGGSSSVSFHNEQFF
NA,NA,TRBJ2-4,TRBV15,TGTGCCACCAGCAGGCCGATAGCGGTAAAAAACATTCAGTACTTC,CATSRPIAVKNIQYF
NA,NA,TRBJ2-1,TRBV10-3,TGTGCCATCAGTTATATGGGCCAGCAGTTCTTC,CAISYMGQQFF
NA,TRBD1,TRBJ2-3,TRBV6-4,TGTGCCAGCAGTGAAAAGGGGACAGGGGGCCGAGATACGCAGTATTTT,CASSEKGTGGRDTQYF
NA,NA,TRBJ2-3,TRBV12-1,TGTGCCAGCAGCTTTCCCCGGACTGTCACAGATACGCAGTATTTT,CASSFPRTVTDTQYF
NA,TRBD2,TRBJ2-3,TRBV11-2,TGTGCCAGCAGCTCCGGGGGGGGGCGGGCAGATACGCAGTATTTT,CASSSGGGRADTQYF
NA,TRBD1,TRBJ1-1,TRBV28,TGTGCCAGCAGGGCACAGGGGGCATCGGCTTTCTTT,CASRAQGASAFF
NA,NA,TRBJ2-7,TRBV1,TGCACCAGCAGCCAAGGGGTGGCAGGGAGGGAGCAGTACTTC,CTSSQGVAGREQYF
NA,NA,TRBJ1-2,TRBV19,TGTGCCAGTACCCGGGGAGGGTACTATGGCTACACCTTC,CASTRGGYYGYTF
NA,NA,TRBJ1-4,TRBV11-2,TGTGCCAGCAGCTCCGGGACAAGGGATGAAAAACTGTTTTTT,CASSSGTRDEKLFF
few,TRBD1,TRBJ1-1,TRBV18,TGTGCCAGCTCAGGAACGGGGACAGGGTATGTAGCTTTCTTT,CASSGTGTGYVAFF
NA,TRBD1,TRBJ2-7,TRBV10-2,TGCGCCAGCAGTGCAAGGGACAGGGTCCCCTACGAGCAGTACTTC,CASSARDRVPYEQYF
few,TRBD1,TRBJ1-6,TRBV15,TGTGCCACCAGCAAGGGGGCCTTTAATTCACCCCTCCACTTT,CATSKGAFNSPLHF
NA,NA,TRBJ1-2,TRBV29-1,TGCAGGGCCGGGGAGAACTATGGCTACACCTTC,CRAGENYGYTF
few,NA,TRBJ2-5,TRBV5-4,TGTGCCAGCAGCTTGGTGGGGGGAGCAAGTGCCCAGTACTTC,CASSLVGGASAQYF
NA,NA,TRBJ1-2,TRBV6-6,TGTGCCAGCAGTTACAGCCACTATGGCTACACCTTC,CASSYSHYGYTF
NA,TRBD1,TRBJ2-2,TRBV4-1,TGCGCCAGCAGCCGGCTTGGACAGGGGCGGGCCGGGGAGCTGTTTTTT,CASSRLGQGRAGELFF
NA,TRBD1,TRBJ2-1,TRBV5-1,TGCGCCAGCAGCTCCGACAGGGTGGGCAATGAGCAGTTCTTC,CASSSDRVGNEQFF
NA,TRBD1,TRBJ1-3,TRBV25-1,TGTGCCAGCAGTGAATATGACAGGGCTGGAAACACCATATATTTT,CASSEYDRAGNTIYF
NA,TRBD1,TRBJ1-5,TRBV6-5,TGTGCCAGCAGCGACAGGGGACGCAATCAGCCCCAGCATTTT,CASSDRGRNQPQHF
NA,NA,TRBJ2-1,TRBV7-2,TGTGCCAGCAGCTTAGGGTCGAGCGTTCCCTACAATGAGCAGTTCTTC,CASSLGSSVPYNEQFF
NA,NA,TRBJ2-2,TRBV7-6,TGTGCCAGCAGCTTAGAGACTGACGGGGAGCTGTTTTTT,CASSLETDGELFF
NA,NA,TRBJ2-7,TRBV4-2,TGTGCCAGCAGCCAAGATCCGCTCCGGGGGAGCTCCTACGAGCAGTACTTC,CASSQDPLRGSSYEQYF
NA,NA,TRBJ2-7,TRBV27,TGTGCCAGCTCCACCGGGATCTTGGTCTACGAGCAGTACTTC,CASSTGILVYEQYF
NA,TRBD2,TRBJ2-7,TRBV19,TGTGCCAGTAGTATTCAACGGGGGGGCGAGCAGTACTTC,CASSIQRGGEQYF
NA,TRBD2,TRBJ2-7,TRBV11-1,TGTGCCAGCAGCTCCCGGGGGGGGTCCTACGAGCAGTACTTC,CASSSRGGSYEQYF
NA,TRBD1,TRBJ1-5,TRBV9,TGTGCCAGCAGCGTGGGACAGATCAATCAGCCCCAGCATTTT,CASSVGQINQPQHF
NA,TRBD1,TRBJ1-3,TRBV28,TGTGCCAGCAGTTCAGGGGGATCTGGAAACACCATATATTTT,CASSSGGSGNTIYF
NA,NA,TRBJ1-1,TRBV6-5,TGTGCCAGCAGTATCGGGGAGGGCACTGAAGCTTTCTTT,CASSIGEGTEAFF
NA,TRBD1,TRBJ2-4,TRBV7-9,TGTGCCAGCAGCCTCCGGAGGACAGGGGAGAACATTCAGTACTTC,CASSLRRTGENIQYF
NA,TRBD2,TRBJ2-1,TRBV30,TGTGCCTGGAGTACCGGACTAGCGGGAAATGAGCAGTTCTTC,CAWSTGLAGNEQFF
NA,TRBD1,TRBJ1-2,TRBV7-8,TGTGCCAGCAGCCCCGGGACAGGGCGAGCGGACTATGGCTACACCTTC,CASSPGTGRADYGYTF
NA,TRBD1,TRBJ1-1,TRBV7-2,TGTGCCAGCAGCTTAGCGCAGGGGGGCGGTGGAGCTTTCTTT,CASSLAQGGGGAFF
NA,NA,TRBJ1-3,TRBV30,TGTGCCTGGAGGACGGGTTCGTGGGACACCATATATTTT,CAWRTGSWDTIYF
NA,NA,TRBJ1-3,TRBV10-3,TGTGCCGGGGCAAGTACGTCTGGAAACACCATATATTTT,CAGASTSGNTIYF
NA,TRBD2,TRBJ2-2,TRBV27,TGTGCCAGCAGTTTAGCGGGAGGGCCCACCGGGGAGCTGTTTTTT,CASSLAGGPTGELFF
once,NA,TRBJ2-5,TRBV30,TGTGCCTGGAGTGTACCCGGGAGTGAGACCCAGTACTTC,CAWSVPGSETQYF
NA,NA,TRBJ2-7,TRBV5-4,TGTGCCAGCAGCTCCCCTGGGGGGATTAGGGCCTACGAGCAGTACTTC,CASSSPGGIRAYEQYF
NA,TRBD1,TRBJ1-5,TRBV28,TGTGCCAGCAGTTACCGACAGGGCGGTCAGCCCCAGCATTTT,CASSYRQGGQPQHF
NA,TRBD1,TRBJ1-2,TRBV5-3,TGTGCCAGAAGCAAGGCGGGACAGGGGGCGCGGGGCTACACCTTC,CARSKAGQGARGYTF
NA,TRBD1,TRBJ1-6,TRBV19,TGTGCCAGTAGTATCGGGACAGGGGGCGCGGATTCACCCCTCCACTTT,CASSIGTGGADSPLHF
NA,TRBD2,TRBJ2-1,TRBV7-9,TGTGCCAGCAGGGGGGGACTAGCGGGGGTTCGTGAGCAGTTCTTC,CASRGGLAGVREQFF
NA,NA,TRBJ1-2,TRBV28,TGTGCCAGCAGTTTAGATCAAGGAGCAGGGGCGGGCTATGGCTACACCTTC,CASSLDQGAGAGYGYTF
NA,TRBD1,TRBJ2-6,TRBV5-4,TGTGCCAGCAGCTTGGGCGGACAGGGGGCGCTGGGGGCCAACGTCCTGACTTTC,CASSLGGQGALGANVLTF
NA,TRBD2,TRBJ2-7,TRBV6-5,TGTGCCAGCAGTTACTCGAGAGTCGGGGGGGAGCAGTACTTC,CASSYSRVGGEQYF
NA,NA,TRBJ2-6,TRBV6-1,TGTGCCAGCAGTGAGCCCAATAAGGGAGCTGGGGCCAACGTCCTGACTTTC,CASSEPNKGAGANVLTF
NA,TRBD1,TRBJ1-6,TRBV30,TGTGCCTGGGGGGGACAGGGAAATAATTCACCCCTCCACTTT,CAWGGQGNNSPLHF
NA,TRBD1,TRBJ2-1,TRBV19,TGTGCCAGTACCTTAGACGGGACAGGGGTAATAGGTGAGCAGTTCTTC,CASTLDGTGVIGEQFF
NA,NA,TRBJ1-1,TRBV5-1,TGCGCCAGCAGCTTGCGTCGTCCGAACACTGAAGCTTTCTTT,CASSLRRPNTEAFF
NA,NA,TRBJ2-3,TRBV5-4,TGTGCCAGCAGCTTCAGGACAGCCGGCACAGATACGCAGTATTTT,CASSFRTAGTDTQYF
NA,NA,TRBJ2-1,TRBV9,TGTGCCAGCAGCGCCACATCAGTCGGGGGTGAGCAGTTCTTC,CASSATSVGGEQFF
NA,TRBD1,TRBJ2-2,TRBV7-3,TGTGCCAGCAGCTTAGCAGGGGGCACCGGGGAGCTGTTTTTT,CASSLAGGTGELFF